The entry that follows covers one T cell receptor beta chain sequence. This record comes from a study of control samples from healthy donors and cancer patients. The repertoire was sequenced with immunoSEQ multiplex PCR; TCRdb's copy has only in-frame clones and lacks some. The sample records 170,000 or so clones, 90% to 95% being singletons. This CDR3 comprises 15 residues. Trimming took 4 bases from V and 1 from J; bases not matched to a gene: 5. Germline V gene data show CDR1 as MNHNY and CDR2 as SVGAGI (reference sequence). This TCR came from a young man in good health. Sample: blood. The chain uses TRBV6-6 and TRBJ2-3; TRBD2 aligns across 7 bases. CDR3 bases: TGTGCCAGCAGTTTTCGGCTAGCGGGCACAGATACGCAGTATTTT. This translates into CASSFRLAGTDTQYF.